This T cell receptor (beta chain) was captured in a study of blood T cell repertoires in COVID-19. V was trimmed by 4 bases and J by 5 bases, leaving 15 bases between them. The CDR3 is 15 residues long. CDR1 SGHNT and CDR2 YYREEE come from the germline V gene (reference sequence). TCRdb's copy holds only in-frame clones and misses some; the assay was immunoSEQ multiplex PCR. The repertoire holds about 280,000 clones, with around 88% as singletons. The TCR originated in a woman aged 40 to 50 who had recovered from COVID-19. The rearrangement links TRBV5-4 to TRBJ2-2, with D possibly being TRBD2 (6 bases). Sequenced material: PBMCs or T cells enriched from blood (not recorded which). The DNA of the CDR3 is TGTGCCAGCAGCATCCTCGGGGGTGATACCGGGGAGCTGTTTTTT. As protein: CASSILGGDTGELFF.